The sequence of this TCR beta chain was determined in a study of blood T cell repertoires in COVID-19. Across the study: Samples of COVID-19 (acute and convalescent) were obtained from the United States, Italy and Spain.

V gave up 5 bases and J gave up 3 bases, with 14 bases separating them. Germline V gene data show CDR1 as SSHAT and CDR2 as FNYEAQ (reference sequence). The CDR3 covers 16 residues. Some clones are missing from TCRdb's copy, which holds only in-frame ones; the method was immunoSEQ multiplex PCR. Found here are around 190,000 clones, around 85% of them singletons; the top ten hold around 12%. This clone has more than one count but fewer than ten. This TCR was sampled from a woman in her forties or fifties with acute or convalescent COVID-19. The genes are TRBV7-7 and TRBJ2-6; D perhaps matches TRBD2 (5 bases). Sequencing input: peripheral blood. CDR3 region: CASSPIVGNGANVLTF. DNA for the CDR3: TGTGCCAGCAGCCCTATAGTCGGGAATGGGGCCAACGTCCTGACTTTC.